This T cell receptor (beta chain) is drawn from a study of graft-versus-host responses after intestinal transplantation. Study details: Transplant recipients had multivisceral, liver-intestinal, or isolated intestinal grafts. Once they had received anti-thymocyte globulin induction, all recipients took tacrolimus and steroids for about 3 years.

Study-wide points: Detection of GvH clones occurred in recipient marrow, and some had their first appearance in ileum or blood.

Profiled with immunoSEQ multiplex PCR; TCRdb holds only in-frame clones, not every one. Among approximately 110,000 clones listed, approximately 93% were seen once. In germline, CDR1 is MNHNS, CDR2 SASEGT. V lost 6 bases and J 4 bases, leaving 13 bases between the germline ends. This CDR3 comprises 14 residues. A remark on this clone: Its antigen remains unknown.

Sequenced material: unstimulated CD8+ T cells sorted from spleen or lymph node cells, taken before transplant. The receptor was derived from a human donor who was the organ donor for an intestinal transplant. V usage is TRBV6-1 and J usage is TRBJ2-4; perhaps TRBD1 as D (6 bases). CDR3 nucleotides: TGTGCCAGCAGGGACAGCTATAAAAAAAACATTCAGTACTTC. Residues: CASRDSYKKNIQYF.